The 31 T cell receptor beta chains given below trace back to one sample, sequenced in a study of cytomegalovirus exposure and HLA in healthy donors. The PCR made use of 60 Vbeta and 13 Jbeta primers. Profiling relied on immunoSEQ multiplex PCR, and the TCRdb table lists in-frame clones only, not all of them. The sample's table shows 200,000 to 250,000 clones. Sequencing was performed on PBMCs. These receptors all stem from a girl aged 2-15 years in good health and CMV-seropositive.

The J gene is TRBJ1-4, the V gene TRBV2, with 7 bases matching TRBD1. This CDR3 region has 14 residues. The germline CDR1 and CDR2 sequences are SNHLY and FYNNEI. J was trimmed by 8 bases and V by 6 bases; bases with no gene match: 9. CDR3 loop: CASREQGKGEKLFF. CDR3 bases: TGTGCCAGCAGGGAACAGGGGAAGGGCGAAAAACTGTTTTTT.

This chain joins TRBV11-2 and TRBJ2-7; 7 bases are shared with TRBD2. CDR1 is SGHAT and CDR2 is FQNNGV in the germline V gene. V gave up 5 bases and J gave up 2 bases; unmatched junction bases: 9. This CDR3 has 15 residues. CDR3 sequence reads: CASSPSGGNAYEQYF. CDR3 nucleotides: TGTGCCAGCAGCCCCTCGGGAGGAAACGCCTACGAGCAGTACTTC.

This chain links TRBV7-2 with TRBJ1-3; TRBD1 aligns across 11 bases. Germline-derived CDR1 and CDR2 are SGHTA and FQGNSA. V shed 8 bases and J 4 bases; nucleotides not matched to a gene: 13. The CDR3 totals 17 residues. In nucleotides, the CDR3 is TGTGCCAGCGGAAACCTGTGGACAGGGGGCTCGGGAAACACCATATATTTT. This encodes CASGNLWTGGSGNTIYF.

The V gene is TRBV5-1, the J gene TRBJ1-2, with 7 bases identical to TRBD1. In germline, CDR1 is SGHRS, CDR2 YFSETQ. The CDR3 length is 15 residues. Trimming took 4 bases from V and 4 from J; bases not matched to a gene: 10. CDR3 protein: CASSQEPGTAYGYTF. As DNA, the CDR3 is TGCGCCAGCAGCCAAGAACCCGGGACAGCCTATGGCTACACCTTC.

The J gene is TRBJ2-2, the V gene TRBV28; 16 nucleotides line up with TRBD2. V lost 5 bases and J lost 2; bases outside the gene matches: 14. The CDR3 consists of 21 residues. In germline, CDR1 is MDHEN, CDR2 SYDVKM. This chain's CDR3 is CASSPTPGTSGRALNTGELFF. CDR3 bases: TGTGCCAGCAGTCCTACTCCTGGGACTAGCGGGAGGGCCCTAAACACCGGGGAGCTGTTTTTT.

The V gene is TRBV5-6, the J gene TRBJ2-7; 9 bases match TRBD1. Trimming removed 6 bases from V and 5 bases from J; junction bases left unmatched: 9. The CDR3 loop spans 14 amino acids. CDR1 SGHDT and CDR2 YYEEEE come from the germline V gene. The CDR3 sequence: CASTPGQGKHEQYF. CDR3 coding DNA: TGTGCCAGCACCCCAGGACAGGGGAAACACGAGCAGTACTTC. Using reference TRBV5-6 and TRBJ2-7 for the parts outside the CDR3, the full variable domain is DAGVTQSPTHLIKTRGQQVTLRCSPKSGHDTVSWYQQALGQGPQFIFQYYEEEERQRGNFPDRFSGHQFPNYSSELNVNALLLGDSALYLCASTPGQGKHEQYFGPGTRLTVT.

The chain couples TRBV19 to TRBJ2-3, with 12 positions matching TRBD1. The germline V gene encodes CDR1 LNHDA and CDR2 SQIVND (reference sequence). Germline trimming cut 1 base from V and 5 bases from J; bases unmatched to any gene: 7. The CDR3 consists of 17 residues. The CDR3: CASSIGYGTGGRDTQYF. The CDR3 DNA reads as TGTGCCAGTAGTATAGGATACGGGACAGGGGGCAGAGATACGCAGTATTTT. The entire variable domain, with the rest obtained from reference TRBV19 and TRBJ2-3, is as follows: DGGITQSPKYLFRKEGQNVTLSCEQNLNHDAMYWYRQDPGQGLRLIYYSQIVNDFQKGDIAEGYSVSREKKESFPLTVTSAQKNPTAFYLCASSIGYGTGGRDTQYFGPGTRLTVL.

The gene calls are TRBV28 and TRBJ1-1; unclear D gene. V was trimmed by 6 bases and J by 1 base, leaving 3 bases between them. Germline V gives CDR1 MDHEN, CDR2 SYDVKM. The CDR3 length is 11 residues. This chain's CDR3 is CASRRNTEAFF. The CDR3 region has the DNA TGTGCCAGCAGGAGGAACACTGAAGCTTTCTTT.

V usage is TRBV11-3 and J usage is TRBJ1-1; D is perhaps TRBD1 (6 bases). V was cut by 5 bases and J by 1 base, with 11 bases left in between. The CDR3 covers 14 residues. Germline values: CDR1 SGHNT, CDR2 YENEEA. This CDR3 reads CASSPGQTNTEAFF. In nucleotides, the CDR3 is TGTGCCAGCAGCCCCGGACAGACGAACACTGAAGCTTTCTTT.

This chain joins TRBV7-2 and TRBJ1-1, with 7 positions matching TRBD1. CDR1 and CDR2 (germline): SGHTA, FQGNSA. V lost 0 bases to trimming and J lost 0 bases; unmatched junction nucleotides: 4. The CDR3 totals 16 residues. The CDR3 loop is CASSLARTGMNTEAFF. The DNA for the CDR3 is TGTGCCAGCAGCTTAGCCCGGACAGGAATGAACACTGAAGCTTTCTTT.

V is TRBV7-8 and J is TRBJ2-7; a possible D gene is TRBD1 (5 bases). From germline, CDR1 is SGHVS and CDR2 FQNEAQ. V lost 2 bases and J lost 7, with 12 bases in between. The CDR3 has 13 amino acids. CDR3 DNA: TGTGCCAGCAGCTTAAACAGGTTTGGAGAGCAGTACTTC. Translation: CASSLNRFGEQYF.

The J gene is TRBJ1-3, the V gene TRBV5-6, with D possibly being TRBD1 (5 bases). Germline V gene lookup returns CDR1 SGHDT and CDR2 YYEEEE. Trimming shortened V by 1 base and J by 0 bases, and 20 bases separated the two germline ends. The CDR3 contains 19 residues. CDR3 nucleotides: TGTGCCAGCAGCTTGTATGGAGGGGTAGCGGACCGCTCTGGAAACACCATATATTTT. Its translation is CASSLYGGVADRSGNTIYF.

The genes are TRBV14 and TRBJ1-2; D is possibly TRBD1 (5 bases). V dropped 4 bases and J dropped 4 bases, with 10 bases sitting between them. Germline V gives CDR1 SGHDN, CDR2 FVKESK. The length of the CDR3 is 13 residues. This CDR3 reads CASSRRGVYGYTF. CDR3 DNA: TGTGCCAGCAGCCGGCGGGGGGTCTATGGCTACACCTTC.

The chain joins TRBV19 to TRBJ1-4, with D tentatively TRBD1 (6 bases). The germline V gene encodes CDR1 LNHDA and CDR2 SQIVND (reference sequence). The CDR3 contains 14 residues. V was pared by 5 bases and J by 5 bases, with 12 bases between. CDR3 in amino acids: CASSLTGENEKLFF. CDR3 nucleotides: TGTGCCAGTAGTTTGACAGGCGAGAATGAAAAACTGTTTTTT.

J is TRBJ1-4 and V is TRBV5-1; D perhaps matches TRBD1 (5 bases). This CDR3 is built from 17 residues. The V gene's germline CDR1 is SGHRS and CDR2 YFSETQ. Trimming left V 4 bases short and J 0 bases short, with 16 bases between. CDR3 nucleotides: TGCGCCAGCAGCCTACCGACAGATCTTGCAACTAATGAAAAACTGTTTTTT. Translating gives CASSLPTDLATNEKLFF.

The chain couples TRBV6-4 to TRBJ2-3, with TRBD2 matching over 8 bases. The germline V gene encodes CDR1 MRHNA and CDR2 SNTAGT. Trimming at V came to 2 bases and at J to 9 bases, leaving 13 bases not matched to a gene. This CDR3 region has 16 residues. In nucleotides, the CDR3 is TGTGCCAGCAGTGACAGTACTAGCGGTACACCTCTCACGCAGTATTTT. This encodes CASSDSTSGTPLTQYF.

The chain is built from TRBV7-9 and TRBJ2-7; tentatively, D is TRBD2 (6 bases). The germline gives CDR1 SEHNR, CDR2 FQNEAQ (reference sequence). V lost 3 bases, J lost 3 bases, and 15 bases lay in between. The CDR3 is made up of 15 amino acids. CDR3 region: CASSFFAGWGYEQYF. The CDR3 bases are TGTGCCAGCAGCTTCTTTGCGGGATGGGGCTACGAGCAGTACTTC.

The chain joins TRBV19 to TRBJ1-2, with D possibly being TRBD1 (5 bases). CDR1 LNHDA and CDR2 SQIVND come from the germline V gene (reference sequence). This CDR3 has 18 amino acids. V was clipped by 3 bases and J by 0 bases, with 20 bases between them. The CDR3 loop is CASSIPSGTGDTNYGYTF. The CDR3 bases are TGTGCCAGTAGTATCCCCTCCGGGACTGGAGATACTAACTATGGCTACACCTTC.

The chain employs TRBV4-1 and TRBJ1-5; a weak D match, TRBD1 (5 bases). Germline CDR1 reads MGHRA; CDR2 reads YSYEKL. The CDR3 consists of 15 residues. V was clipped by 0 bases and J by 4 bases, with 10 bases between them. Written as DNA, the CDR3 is TGCGCCAGCAGCCAAGATGACCGGGGGAATCAGCCCCAGCATTTT. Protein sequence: CASSQDDRGNQPQHF.

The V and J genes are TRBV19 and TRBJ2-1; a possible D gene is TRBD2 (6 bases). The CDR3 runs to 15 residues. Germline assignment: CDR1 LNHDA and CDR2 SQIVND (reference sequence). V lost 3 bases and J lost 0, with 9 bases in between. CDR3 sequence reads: CASSISGSSYNEQFF. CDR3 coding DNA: TGTGCCAGTAGTATTTCCGGGAGCTCCTACAATGAGCAGTTCTTC.

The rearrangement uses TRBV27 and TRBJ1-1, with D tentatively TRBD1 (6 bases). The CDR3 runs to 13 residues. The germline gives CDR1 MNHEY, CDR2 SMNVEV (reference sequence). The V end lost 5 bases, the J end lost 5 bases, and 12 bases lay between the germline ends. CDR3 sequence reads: CASSEQGRTEAFF. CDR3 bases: TGTGCCAGCAGTGAACAGGGTAGAACTGAAGCTTTCTTT.

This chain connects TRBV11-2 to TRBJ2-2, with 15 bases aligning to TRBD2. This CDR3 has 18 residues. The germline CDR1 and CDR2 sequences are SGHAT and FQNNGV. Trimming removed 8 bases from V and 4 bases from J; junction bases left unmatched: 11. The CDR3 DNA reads TGTGCCAGCGAGCGGACTAGCGGGAGGGTCGTTGCCACCGGGGAGCTGTTTTTT. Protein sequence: CASERTSGRVVATGELFF.

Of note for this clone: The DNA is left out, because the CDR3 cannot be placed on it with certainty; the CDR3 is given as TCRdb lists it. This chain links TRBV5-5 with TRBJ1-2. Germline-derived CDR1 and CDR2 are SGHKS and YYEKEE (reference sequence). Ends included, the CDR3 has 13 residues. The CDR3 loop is CASSFSLQRGYTF.

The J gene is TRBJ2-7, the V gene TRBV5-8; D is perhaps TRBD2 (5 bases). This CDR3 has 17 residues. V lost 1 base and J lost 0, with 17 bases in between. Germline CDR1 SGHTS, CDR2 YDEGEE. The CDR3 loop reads CASSLTLGSETSYEQYF. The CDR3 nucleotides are TGTGCCAGCAGCTTGACTCTGGGTAGCGAGACCTCCTACGAGCAGTACTTC.

CDR3 sequence reads: CASSLGGGQTYEQYF. As DNA, the CDR3 is TGTGCCAGCAGCTTAGGAGGCGGGCAGACCTACGAGCAGTACTTC. The chain carries TRBV7-9 and TRBJ2-7; TRBD2 might be the D (5 bases). The CDR3 is 15 amino acids. Trimming removed 1 base from V and 2 bases from J, with 12 bases in between. Per germline, CDR1 SEHNR and CDR2 FQNEAQ (reference sequence).

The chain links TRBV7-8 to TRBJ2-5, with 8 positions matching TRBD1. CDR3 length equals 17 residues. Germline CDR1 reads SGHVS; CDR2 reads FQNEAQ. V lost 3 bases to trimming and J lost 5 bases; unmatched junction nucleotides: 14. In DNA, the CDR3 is TGTGCCAGCAGCTTTAGTAACCGGGACAGGATGCGGGAGACCCAGTACTTC. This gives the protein CASSFSNRDRMRETQYF.

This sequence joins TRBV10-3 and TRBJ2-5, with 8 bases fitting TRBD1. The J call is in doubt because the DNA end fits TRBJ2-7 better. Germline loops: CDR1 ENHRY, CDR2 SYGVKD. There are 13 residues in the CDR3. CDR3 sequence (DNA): TGTGCCATCAGTGCCGGACAGGGTTACGAGCAGTACTTC. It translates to CAISAGQGYEQYF.

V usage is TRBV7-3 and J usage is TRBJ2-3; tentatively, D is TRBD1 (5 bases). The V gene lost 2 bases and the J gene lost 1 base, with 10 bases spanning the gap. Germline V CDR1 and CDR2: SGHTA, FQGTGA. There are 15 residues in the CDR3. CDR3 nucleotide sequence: TGTGCCAGCAGCTTAGCAGGGCCGGGCACAGATACGCAGTATTTT. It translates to CASSLAGPGTDTQYF.

CDR3 loop: CASSFTSGPDTQYF. CDR3 DNA: TGCGCCAGCAGCTTTACTAGCGGACCAGATACGCAGTATTTT. The V gene is TRBV5-1, the J gene TRBJ2-3; the match to TRBD2 covers 8 bases. The CDR3 covers 14 residues. V shed 2 bases, J shed 4 bases, and the junction held 3 bases outside the gene matches. Germline values: CDR1 SGHRS, CDR2 YFSETQ.

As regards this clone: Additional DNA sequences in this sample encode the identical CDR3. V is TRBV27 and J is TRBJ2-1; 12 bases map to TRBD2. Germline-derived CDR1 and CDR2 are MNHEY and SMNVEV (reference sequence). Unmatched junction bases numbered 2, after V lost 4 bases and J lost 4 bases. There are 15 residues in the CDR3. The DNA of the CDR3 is TGTGCCAGCAGTTCGGGGACTAGCGGGTACAATGAGCAGTTCTTC. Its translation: CASSSGTSGYNEQFF.

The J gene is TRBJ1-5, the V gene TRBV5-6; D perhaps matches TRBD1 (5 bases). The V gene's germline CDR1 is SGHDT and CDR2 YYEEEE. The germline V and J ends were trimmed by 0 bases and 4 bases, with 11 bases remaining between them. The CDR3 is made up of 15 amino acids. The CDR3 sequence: CASSLGGGENQPQHF. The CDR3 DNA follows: TGTGCCAGCAGCTTGGGGGGAGGGGAGAATCAGCCCCAGCATTTT. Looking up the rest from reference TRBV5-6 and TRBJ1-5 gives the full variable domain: DAGVTQSPTHLIKTRGQQVTLRCSPKSGHDTVSWYQQALGQGPQFIFQYYEEEERQRGNFPDRFSGHQFPNYSSELNVNALLLGDSALYLCASSLGGGENQPQHFGDGTRLSIL.